This TCR beta chain was profiled in a study of T-cell memory formation after mild COVID-19. Germline loops: CDR1 LNHDA, CDR2 SQIVND (reference sequence). The CDR3 length is 15 residues. The V and J ends lost 9 bases and 7 bases respectively, with 22 bases between them. TCRdb ran MiXCR on the 5' RACE reads and lists one entry per CDR3 protein. The data contain roughly 350,000 distinct CDR3 sequences, roughly 15% of them singletons. Findings of the study overall: Nothing showed for sure that second-wave clones peaking on day 37 were SARS-CoV-2 specific. Pre-infection memory carried some responding clones, suggesting that cross-reactive memory joined.

This clonotype came up a few times. Its antigen is not identified. The rearrangement joins TRBV19 to TRBJ1-5; the D gene is possibly TRBD1 (6 bases). Material: PBMCs or a T cell subset sorted from them (not recorded which). The clonotype comes from a man younger than 35 who had mild COVID-19 (a few samples of this study predate the infection). Cell type and time point are not known. The CDR3 coding sequence is TGTGCCAGCACTAGAACGCGGGGGGGCGAACAGCCCCAGCATTTT. It codes for CASTRTRGGEQPQHF. Full variable domain (outside the CDR3, taken from reference TRBV19 and TRBJ1-5): DGGITQSPKYLFRKEGQNVTLSCEQNLNHDAMYWYRQDPGQGLRLIYYSQIVNDFQKGDIAEGYSVSREKKESFPLTVTSAQKNPTAFYLCASTRTRGGEQPQHFGDGTRLSIL.